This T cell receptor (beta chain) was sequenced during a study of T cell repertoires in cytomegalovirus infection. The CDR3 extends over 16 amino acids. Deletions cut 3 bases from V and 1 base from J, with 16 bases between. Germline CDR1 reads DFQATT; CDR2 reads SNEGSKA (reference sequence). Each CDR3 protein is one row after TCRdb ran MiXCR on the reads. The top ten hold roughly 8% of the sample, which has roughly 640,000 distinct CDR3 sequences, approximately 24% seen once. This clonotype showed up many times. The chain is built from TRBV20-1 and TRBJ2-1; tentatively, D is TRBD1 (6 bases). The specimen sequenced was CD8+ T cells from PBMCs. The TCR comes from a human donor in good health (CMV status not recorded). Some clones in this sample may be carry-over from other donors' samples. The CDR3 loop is CSARMQGLGSYNEQFF. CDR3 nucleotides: TGCAGTGCTAGGATGCAGGGGTTAGGGTCCTACAATGAGCAGTTCTTC.